Each of the 20 T cell receptor beta chains below was sequenced from the same sample in a study of blood T cell repertoires in COVID-19. The table came from immunoSEQ multiplex PCR; TCRdb's copy has only in-frame clones and leaves some out. The sample holds some 80,000 clones; 60% to 85% are singletons and the top ten take about 5%. Sequenced: peripheral blood. The receptor set was obtained from a woman at least 80 years old with active or convalescent COVID-19.

There are a few counts of this clone. The rearrangement joins TRBV30 to TRBJ1-5, with TRBD1 as a possible D gene (5 bases). Germline V gives CDR1 GTSNPN, CDR2 SVGIG (reference sequence). The CDR3 is 13 amino acids. V shed 8 bases and J shed 4 bases, with 15 bases lying between them. This chain's CDR3 is CAGASGENQPQHF. The CDR3 region has the DNA TGTGCCGGGGCGAGCGGGGAGAATCAGCCCCAGCATTTT.

V usage is TRBV27 and J usage is TRBJ2-7; 14 bases are shared with TRBD2. The trim removed 5 bases at V and 4 bases at J, leaving 10 bases unmatched. The CDR3 is 17 residues long. CDR1 and CDR2 (germline): MNHEY, SMNVEV (reference sequence). The CDR3 sequence is CASSPYPGLAGAYEQYF. CDR3 bases: TGTGCCAGCAGTCCGTACCCGGGACTAGCGGGAGCGTACGAGCAGTACTTC.

The chain couples TRBV10-3 to TRBJ2-7, with D perhaps TRBD2 (6 bases). V lost 7 bases and J lost 7, with 11 bases in between. CDR3 length: 11 residues. CDR1 ENHRY and CDR2 SYGVKD come from the germline V gene. Written as DNA, the CDR3 is TGTGCCATCATGGGGGGACGAGAGCAGTACTTC. Protein: CAIMGGREQYF.

This clone was detected only a few times. The chain joins TRBV14 to TRBJ2-7; D gene unclear. This CDR3 is 15 amino acids long. Germline loops: CDR1 SGHDN, CDR2 FVKESK. V lost 4 bases and J 3 bases, leaving 16 bases between the germline ends. CDR3 DNA: TGTGCCAGCAGCCTAGAGCGAGGAGAGAGCTACGAGCAGTACTTC. Protein sequence: CASSLERGESYEQYF.

In nucleotides, the CDR3 is TGCAGCGTTGTCATCCCTCAGGGGTTGTATGGCTACACCTTC. Translating gives CSVVIPQGLYGYTF. V gene TRBV29-1 combines with J gene TRBJ1-2; the D gene is possibly TRBD1 (6 bases). The CDR3 extends over 14 amino acids. V was pared by 4 bases and J by 5 bases, with 17 bases between. Germline-derived CDR1 and CDR2 are SQVTM and ANQGSEA.

The chain carries TRBV11-2 and TRBJ2-3, with 15 bases that match TRBD2. The CDR3 contains 17 residues. Losses at the gene ends were 6 bases for V and 2 bases for J; bases not matched to a gene: 6. Germline V gene data show CDR1 as SGHAT and CDR2 as FQNNGV. CDR3 sequence: CASRAGLAGGATDTQYF. The DNA of the CDR3 is TGTGCCAGCAGGGCGGGACTAGCGGGGGGCGCCACAGATACGCAGTATTTT.

This clone was seen only a few times. J is TRBJ1-1 and V is TRBV6-2 or TRBV6-3; D gene uncertain. CDR1 and CDR2 from the germline V gene are MNHEY and SVGEGT. The CDR3 consists of 14 residues. Trimming removed 2 bases at V and 4 bases at J, with 11 bases between. The CDR3 loop reads CASSYQDGITEAFF. CDR3 bases: TGTGCCAGCAGTTACCAAGACGGGATCACTGAAGCTTTCTTT.

The chain is built from TRBV10-3 and TRBJ1-2; TRBD1 matches 7 bases. V lost 2 bases to trimming and J lost 2 bases; unmatched junction nucleotides: 14. Germline V gene lookup returns CDR1 ENHRY and CDR2 SYGVKD. The CDR3 extends over 18 amino acids. The CDR3 nucleotides are TGTGCCATCAGTGAGAGGCAGGGGGATACGGAGGGGAACTATGGCTACACCTTC. Translating gives CAISERQGDTEGNYGYTF.

This clone occurred many times. The V call is TRBV7-2, the J call TRBJ1-5; D possibly corresponds to TRBD1 (5 bases). CDR1 SGHTA and CDR2 FQGNSA come from the germline V gene. V dropped 5 bases and J dropped 7 bases, with 18 bases sitting between them. The CDR3 contains 15 residues. CDR3 DNA sequence: TGTGCCAGCAGCCCAGATCGTTCCGGGGGACAGCCCCAGCATTTT. Translation gives CASSPDRSGGQPQHF.

The chain links TRBV6-2 or TRBV6-3 to TRBJ1-2; tentative D call: TRBD1 (5 bases). There are 15 residues in the CDR3. Trimming shortened V by 1 base and J by 6 bases, and 15 bases separated the two germline ends. Germline CDR1 reads MNHEY; CDR2 reads SVGEGT. CDR3 sequence reads: CASSYFGGSKNGYTF. DNA for the CDR3: TGTGCCAGCAGTTACTTCGGGGGAAGCAAAAATGGCTACACCTTC.

The rearrangement uses TRBV7-3 and TRBJ2-3; D perhaps matches TRBD2 (6 bases). The V end lost 3 bases, the J end lost 3 bases, and 13 bases lay between the germline ends. Germline loops: CDR1 SGHTA, CDR2 FQGTGA. CDR3 length: 15 residues. In DNA form, the CDR3 reads TGTGCCAGCAGCTTTTTTGCGGGATCGACAGATACGCAGTATTTT. This sequence encodes CASSFFAGSTDTQYF.

The chain links TRBV7-8 to TRBJ2-7; 7 nucleotides align to TRBD1. There are 14 residues in the CDR3. From germline, CDR1 is SGHVS and CDR2 FQNEAQ. The V gene end was trimmed by 2 bases and the J gene end by 3 bases; junction bases not matched to a gene: 4. CDR3 bases: TGTGCCAGCAGCTTACGGTCAGGGGGCTACGAGCAGTACTTC. Translated: CASSLRSGGYEQYF.

This chain uses TRBV28 with TRBJ1-1; D remains unclear. The V end lost 3 bases, the J end lost 1 base, and 9 bases lay between the germline ends. From germline, CDR1 is MDHEN and CDR2 SYDVKM. The CDR3 has 14 residues. CDR3 residues: CASSLHGANTEAFF. DNA for the CDR3: TGTGCCAGCAGTTTGCACGGTGCGAACACTGAAGCTTTCTTT.

CDR3 sequence reads: CASSLGGQGANEQFF. CDR3 coding DNA: TGTGCCAGCAGCTTGGGGGGGCAGGGTGCCAATGAGCAGTTCTTC. The rearrangement joins TRBV5-6 to TRBJ2-1, with D maybe TRBD1 (6 bases). The germline V and J ends were trimmed by 0 bases and 6 bases, with 13 bases remaining between them. This CDR3 is built from 15 residues. The germline gives CDR1 SGHDT, CDR2 YYEEEE.

The rearrangement links TRBV27 to TRBJ2-7; a possible D gene is TRBD2 (5 bases). The CDR3 is 15 residues long. The V end was cut by 0 bases, the J end by 2 bases, with 11 bases between. CDR1 is MNHEY and CDR2 is SMNVEV in the germline V gene (reference sequence). The CDR3 reads CASSLSSGNPYEQYF. The DNA of the CDR3 is TGTGCCAGCAGTTTATCCAGCGGAAACCCCTACGAGCAGTACTTC.

The chain joins TRBV6-6 to TRBJ1-2, with TRBD1 identical over 9 bases. The CDR3 spans 16 residues. V shed 2 bases, J shed 4 bases, and the junction held 8 bases outside the gene matches. Germline V gene data show CDR1 as MNHNY and CDR2 as SVGAGI (reference sequence). CDR3 loop: CASSYAHPGQGYGYTF. The DNA for the CDR3 is TGTGCCAGCAGTTACGCACATCCGGGACAGGGCTATGGCTACACCTTC.

The V gene is TRBV3-1 (or the pseudogene TRBV3-2), the J gene TRBJ2-7; D remains unclear. CDR1 and CDR2 from the germline V gene are LGHDT and YNNKEL (reference sequence). The CDR3 extends over 14 amino acids. Trimming shortened V by 0 bases and J by 3 bases, and 9 bases separated the two germline ends. The CDR3 is CASSQDLRDYEQYF. CDR3 sequence (DNA): TGTGCCAGCAGCCAAGATCTACGAGACTACGAGCAGTACTTC.

The J gene is TRBJ1-1, the V gene TRBV19; D is unresolved. V lost 6 bases and J 1 base, leaving 9 bases between the germline ends. CDR1 and CDR2 from the germline V gene are LNHDA and SQIVND (reference sequence). The CDR3 has 13 residues. CDR3 DNA sequence: TGTGCCAGTAGATGGGGAGGGAACACTGAAGCTTTCTTT. It translates to CASRWGGNTEAFF.

CDR3 sequence (DNA): TGTGCCAGCGCGCCCGACAGGGGGCGATGGGAGACCCAGTACTTC. Translated: CASAPDRGRWETQYF. The chain carries TRBV28 and TRBJ2-5, with TRBD1 identical over 10 bases. This CDR3 is built from 15 residues. Germline V gene lookup returns CDR1 MDHEN and CDR2 SYDVKM. The V gene end was trimmed by 8 bases and the J gene end by 5 bases; junction bases not matched to a gene: 11.

The chain carries TRBV3-1 (or the pseudogene TRBV3-2) and TRBJ2-3, with D maybe TRBD1 (5 bases). The V and J ends lost 4 bases and 2 bases respectively, with 16 bases between them. There are 16 residues in the CDR3. Per germline, CDR1 LGHDT and CDR2 YNNKEL (reference sequence). The CDR3 nucleotides read TGTGCCAGCAGCCTAAGCAGGTGGGGCCCCACAGATACGCAGTATTTT. Translating gives CASSLSRWGPTDTQYF.